This note documents a single T cell receptor (beta chain) sequence. Its target is not known. Compared with germline, one end of the junction differs, possibly owing to a read error. Constant-region priming of roughly 500 ng total RNA yielded TCR beta cDNA. Library construction for TCR beta comprised three nested multiplex PCR rounds performed with slightly modified ARM-PCR. Investigators reported that the first two PCR rounds, at 10 cycles each, used TRBV1-TRBV30 forward primers with a C-beta reverse primer. MiXCR, applied by TCRdb to the multiplex PCR reads, yields one record per CDR3 protein. The repertoire holds about 21,000 distinct CDR3 sequences, with approximately 72% as singletons. The length of the CDR3 is 14 residues. Germline assignment: CDR1 ENHRY and CDR2 SYGVKD. This record belongs to a study of tumor-infiltrating lymphocytes in primary liver carcinoma. Study-wide results and caveats: Only about 7-25% of top clones were detected in each of the five tumor regions. Top-250-clone fractions were significantly higher in tumors than in blood (p = 0.039).

Scientists recovered RNA and DNA together from about 20-30 mg of unsorted bulk tissue. Five discrete regions of every tumor underwent sampling. The clonotype was recovered from a man aged 40-49 years with primary liver carcinoma and hepatitis B virus infection. J is TRBJ1-5 and V is TRBV10-3; D gene unclear. Sequencing input: liver tumor tissue from sampling region 1. The subset here: tumor region T1, superior pole. In DNA, the CDR3 is TGTGCCATCTGTGTGTATGAGGGCGATCAGCCCCAGCATTTC. Encoded protein: CAICVYEGDQPQHF.